This T cell receptor (beta chain) was recovered during a study of STAT5B mutations in CD4+ large granular lymphocyte leukemia. Study-level points and caveats: Top patient clones used TRBV06 genes more often: 8/27 versus 2/35 in controls.

On this clone: Its antigen is unknown.

Controls came from buffy coats of healthy blood donors. This table comes from immunoSEQ multiplex PCR, and its TCRdb copy is limited to in-frame clones, with some not included. The data show 45,000 or so clones, 80% to 90% seen once. Germline loops: CDR1 DFQATT, CDR2 SNEGSKA (reference sequence). The CDR3 sequence is 10 residues long. V was cut by 5 bases and J by 4 bases, with 4 bases left in between. The clonotype originates from a human donor in good health. This rearrangement joins TRBV20-1 to TRBJ2-3; no definite D call. Sequenced input: CD4+ T cells from blood buffy coats. CDR3 sequence: CSAVADTQYF. In DNA, the CDR3 is TGCAGTGCTGTGGCAGATACGCAGTATTTT.